Listed below are T cell receptor beta chains from one sample, sequenced in a study of multiple sclerosis patients with progressive multifocal leukoencephalopathy. Profiling relied on immunoSEQ multiplex PCR, and the TCRdb table lists in-frame clones only, not all of them. The sample consists of under 40,000 clones, about 91% of them appearing once. The specimen was PBMCs. These receptors were taken from a man in his thirties or forties with multiple sclerosis. Each CDR3 is given with its conserved first and last residue. A D gene is named only where the DNA matches it firmly. Where a row states a size, it is once, few, many or the class of an expanded clone; other rows omit it.

J gene: TRBJ2-3; V gene: TRBV4-1; clone size: NA; D gene: TRBD1; CDR3 protein: CASSPGTGGPDTQYF; CDR3 DNA: TGCGCCAGCAGCCCCGGGACAGGGGGCCCAGATACGCAGTATTTT
J gene: TRBJ1-1; V gene: TRBV2; clone size: NA; D gene: NA; CDR3 protein: CASSEVRNTEAFF; CDR3 DNA: TGTGCCAGCAGTGAAGTGAGGAACACTGAAGCTTTCTTT
J gene: TRBJ2-5; V gene: TRBV15; clone size: NA; D gene: NA; CDR3 protein: CATSRVGLIETQYF; CDR3 DNA: TGTGCCACCAGCAGGGTTGGGCTAATTGAGACCCAGTACTTC
J gene: TRBJ2-2; V gene: TRBV19; clone size: NA; D gene: NA; CDR3 protein: CASSIYPAGELFF; CDR3 DNA: TGTGCCAGTAGTATATACCCGGCCGGGGAGCTGTTTTTT
J gene: TRBJ2-1; V gene: TRBV27; clone size: NA; D gene: TRBD2; CDR3 protein: CASRQAGGGWEQFF; CDR3 DNA: TGTGCCAGCAGGCAAGCGGGGGGGGGCTGGGAGCAGTTCTTC
J gene: TRBJ1-1; V gene: TRBV25-1; clone size: NA; D gene: TRBD1; CDR3 protein: CASRAPGTDSNTEAFF; CDR3 DNA: TGTGCCAGCAGGGCCCCTGGGACAGACTCGAACACTGAAGCTTTCTTT
J gene: TRBJ1-5; V gene: TRBV23-1; clone size: NA; D gene: NA; CDR3 protein: CASSQSNKGPDQPQHF; CDR3 DNA: TGCGCCAGCAGTCAATCAAATAAGGGTCCGGATCAGCCCCAGCATTTT
J gene: TRBJ2-1; V gene: TRBV4-3; clone size: NA; D gene: NA; CDR3 protein: CASSQVSQLFVEQFF; CDR3 DNA: TGCGCCAGCAGCCAAGTTTCTCAGCTTTTCGTTGAGCAGTTCTTC
J gene: TRBJ2-1; V gene: TRBV21-1; clone size: NA; D gene: NA; CDR3 protein: CARGTGGKREGYNEQFF; CDR3 DNA: TGTGCCAGGGGGACAGGGGGAAAGCGGGAGGGATACAATGAGCAGTTCTTC
J gene: TRBJ2-3; V gene: TRBV9; clone size: NA; D gene: NA; CDR3 protein: CASSVGGGGLDTQYF; CDR3 DNA: TGTGCCAGCAGCGTAGGAGGCGGGGGCCTGGATACGCAGTATTTT
J gene: TRBJ2-1; V gene: TRBV13; clone size: NA; D gene: TRBD1; CDR3 protein: CASSSGTVNEQFF; CDR3 DNA: TGTGCCAGCAGCTCCGGGACAGTTAATGAGCAGTTCTTC
J gene: TRBJ2-1; V gene: TRBV7-3; clone size: NA; D gene: NA; CDR3 protein: CASSFTGSNEQFF; CDR3 DNA: TGTGCCAGCAGCTTCACAGGGTCCAATGAGCAGTTCTTC
J gene: TRBJ1-1; V gene: TRBV14; clone size: NA; D gene: NA; CDR3 protein: CASSQGSDRYTEAFF; CDR3 DNA: TGTGCCAGCAGCCAAGGGTCGGACAGATACACTGAAGCTTTCTTT
J gene: TRBJ1-4; V gene: TRBV7-8; clone size: NA; D gene: NA; CDR3 protein: CASTLDGSTNEKLFF; CDR3 DNA: TGTGCCAGCACCTTAGACGGTTCAACTAATGAAAAACTGTTTTTT
J gene: TRBJ2-5; V gene: TRBV7-9; clone size: NA; D gene: NA; CDR3 protein: CASSLVETQYF; CDR3 DNA: TGTGCCAGCAGCTTAGTTGAGACCCAGTACTTC
J gene: TRBJ2-5; V gene: TRBV6-5; clone size: NA; D gene: TRBD2; CDR3 protein: CASSYSLSGERTQYF; CDR3 DNA: TGTGCCAGCAGTTACTCGCTCAGCGGGGAGAGAACCCAGTACTTC
J gene: TRBJ2-3; V gene: TRBV6-1; clone size: NA; D gene: NA; CDR3 protein: CASSARDLNTQYF; CDR3 DNA: TGTGCCAGCAGCGCCCGGGATCTGAATACGCAGTATTTT
J gene: TRBJ1-2; V gene: TRBV18; clone size: few; D gene: NA; CDR3 protein: CASSPGTARAEGYTF; CDR3 DNA: TGTGCCAGCTCACCAGGAACCGCCAGGGCAGAGGGCTACACCTTC
J gene: TRBJ1-1; V gene: TRBV5-1; clone size: NA; D gene: TRBD1; CDR3 protein: CASSDGTELNTEAFF; CDR3 DNA: TGCGCCAGCAGCGACGGGACAGAATTGAACACTGAAGCTTTCTTT
J gene: TRBJ2-2; V gene: TRBV25-1; clone size: NA; D gene: TRBD2; CDR3 protein: CASSKRGNGELFF; CDR3 DNA: TGTGCCAGCAGCAAGCGGGGAAACGGGGAGCTGTTTTTT
J gene: TRBJ1-5; V gene: TRBV30; clone size: NA; D gene: NA; CDR3 protein: CAWSVRSPGRSRYSNQPQHF; CDR3 DNA: TGTGCCTGGAGTGTACGTAGTCCGGGGAGGTCCCGTTATAGCAATCAGCCCCAGCATTTT
J gene: TRBJ1-1; V gene: TRBV11-3; clone size: NA; D gene: NA; CDR3 protein: CASSPQGRMNTEAFF; CDR3 DNA: TGTGCCAGCAGCCCCCAGGGACGGATGAACACTGAAGCTTTCTTT
J gene: TRBJ2-3; V gene: TRBV7-9; clone size: NA; D gene: NA; CDR3 protein: CASTRGRNRTDTQYF; CDR3 DNA: TGTGCCAGCACCAGGGGCCGGAATCGCACAGATACGCAGTATTTT
J gene: TRBJ2-5; V gene: TRBV11-2; clone size: NA; D gene: NA; CDR3 protein: CASSLGGFGGETQYF; CDR3 DNA: TGTGCCAGCAGCTTAGGCGGGTTTGGGGGTGAGACCCAGTACTTC
J gene: TRBJ2-1; V gene: TRBV5-1; clone size: NA; D gene: TRBD2; CDR3 protein: CASSLAGEAGMEQFF; CDR3 DNA: TGCGCCAGCAGCTTGGCCGGCGAAGCGGGGATGGAGCAGTTCTTC
J gene: TRBJ2-1; V gene: TRBV21-1; clone size: NA; D gene: NA; CDR3 protein: CASSLPTSGTAGEQFF; CDR3 DNA: TGTGCCAGCAGCCTACCGACTAGCGGGACTGCTGGTGAGCAGTTCTTC
J gene: TRBJ1-4; V gene: TRBV27; clone size: NA; D gene: NA; CDR3 protein: CASSLSHLLPGEEKLFF; CDR3 DNA: TGTGCCAGCAGTTTATCCCACCTCTTACCGGGGGAGGAAAAACTGTTTTTT
J gene: TRBJ1-3; V gene: TRBV15; clone size: once; D gene: NA; CDR3 protein: CATSQISGNTIYF; CDR3 DNA: TGTGCCACCAGCCAGATCTCTGGAAACACCATATATTTT
J gene: TRBJ1-3; V gene: TRBV6-5; clone size: once; D gene: NA; CDR3 protein: CASSYSVGVPGNTIYF; CDR3 DNA: TGTGCCAGCAGTTACTCGGTGGGGGTCCCTGGAAACACCATATATTTT
J gene: TRBJ1-5; V gene: TRBV5-6; clone size: NA; D gene: NA; CDR3 protein: CASSLGEGNNQPQHF; CDR3 DNA: TGTGCCAGCAGCTTGGGTGAGGGGAACAATCAGCCCCAGCATTTT
J gene: TRBJ2-2; V gene: TRBV18; clone size: NA; D gene: NA; CDR3 protein: CASSPPASTGELFF; CDR3 DNA: TGTGCCAGCTCACCCCCCGCAAGCACCGGGGAGCTGTTTTTT
J gene: TRBJ2-1; V gene: TRBV29-1; clone size: NA; D gene: TRBD1; CDR3 protein: CRADRGYDEQFF; CDR3 DNA: TGCAGGGCCGACAGGGGGTACGATGAGCAGTTCTTC
J gene: TRBJ1-5; V gene: TRBV19; clone size: NA; D gene: TRBD1; CDR3 protein: CASSPLGQGNQPQHF; CDR3 DNA: TGTGCCAGTAGTCCCTTGGGACAGGGTAATCAGCCCCAGCATTTT
J gene: TRBJ2-5; V gene: TRBV7-2; clone size: NA; D gene: TRBD1; CDR3 protein: CASSLMRTGGWRETQYF; CDR3 DNA: TGTGCCAGCAGCTTAATGAGGACAGGGGGCTGGCGAGAGACCCAGTACTTC
J gene: TRBJ1-2; V gene: TRBV10-3; clone size: once; D gene: TRBD1; CDR3 protein: CAIQSGQGRNQGYTF; CDR3 DNA: TGTGCCATTCAGTCGGGACAGGGACGGAATCAAGGCTACACCTTC
J gene: TRBJ2-7; V gene: TRBV27; clone size: NA; D gene: NA; CDR3 protein: CASSLSGTTLYEQYF; CDR3 DNA: TGTGCCAGCAGTTTGTCGGGGACAACACTCTACGAGCAGTACTTC
J gene: TRBJ2-1; V gene: TRBV2; clone size: NA; D gene: NA; CDR3 protein: CASSRERHEQFF; CDR3 DNA: TGTGCCAGCAGTCGGGAGCGTCATGAGCAGTTCTTC
J gene: TRBJ2-1; V gene: TRBV18; clone size: NA; D gene: TRBD2; CDR3 protein: CASSLTSGSSYNEQFF; CDR3 DNA: TGTGCCAGCTCACTCACTAGCGGGAGCTCCTACAATGAGCAGTTCTTC
J gene: TRBJ1-2; V gene: TRBV7-8; clone size: NA; D gene: NA; CDR3 protein: CASSSRRLANYGYTF; CDR3 DNA: TGTGCCAGCAGCTCTCGGCGTCTAGCTAACTATGGCTACACCTTC
J gene: TRBJ2-7; V gene: TRBV18; clone size: NA; D gene: NA; CDR3 protein: CASSPPGPGGYEQYF; CDR3 DNA: TGTGCCAGCTCACCCCCGGGTCCTGGAGGATACGAGCAGTACTTC
J gene: TRBJ2-2; V gene: TRBV10-3; clone size: NA; D gene: TRBD1; CDR3 protein: CAISRQGASNTGELFF; CDR3 DNA: TGTGCCATCAGTAGACAGGGGGCCTCGAACACCGGGGAGCTGTTTTTT
J gene: TRBJ2-7; V gene: TRBV11-2; clone size: NA; D gene: NA; CDR3 protein: CASTSTHSSYEQYF; CDR3 DNA: TGTGCCAGCACCTCGACACATAGCTCCTACGAGCAGTACTTC
J gene: TRBJ1-1; V gene: TRBV19; clone size: NA; D gene: TRBD1; CDR3 protein: CASSKDRGRTEAFF; CDR3 DNA: TGTGCCAGTAGTAAGGACAGGGGGCGAACTGAAGCTTTCTTT
J gene: TRBJ2-1; V gene: TRBV4-3; clone size: NA; D gene: NA; CDR3 protein: CASSQGTALYHEQFF; CDR3 DNA: TGCGCCAGCAGCCAAGGGACAGCCCTATACCATGAGCAGTTCTTC
J gene: TRBJ1-5; V gene: TRBV15; clone size: NA; D gene: NA; CDR3 protein: CATSRDQGQPQHF; CDR3 DNA: TGTGCCACCAGCAGAGATCAAGGTCAGCCCCAGCATTTT
J gene: TRBJ2-3; V gene: TRBV5-1; clone size: NA; D gene: NA; CDR3 protein: CASSFGSTSTDTQYF; CDR3 DNA: TGCGCCAGCAGCTTTGGCAGCACAAGCACAGATACGCAGTATTTT
J gene: TRBJ2-7; V gene: TRBV7-8; clone size: NA; D gene: NA; CDR3 protein: CASSSGRRSEQYF; CDR3 DNA: TGTGCCAGCAGCTCAGGGCGGAGGAGCGAGCAGTACTTC
J gene: TRBJ2-7; V gene: TRBV6-5; clone size: NA; D gene: NA; CDR3 protein: CASSWGYEQYF; CDR3 DNA: TGTGCCAGCAGTTGGGGTTACGAGCAGTACTTC
J gene: TRBJ1-1; V gene: TRBV18; clone size: NA; D gene: NA; CDR3 protein: CASSPLQQVAVGVTEAFF; CDR3 DNA: TGTGCCAGCTCACCTTTGCAGCAGGTTGCCGTTGGGGTCACTGAAGCTTTCTTT
J gene: TRBJ1-2; V gene: TRBV2; clone size: NA; D gene: TRBD1; CDR3 protein: CASSPGRRQGYGYTF; CDR3 DNA: TGTGCCAGCAGCCCCGGGCGCCGACAGGGCTATGGCTACACCTTC
J gene: TRBJ2-7; V gene: TRBV11-2; clone size: NA; D gene: TRBD1; CDR3 protein: CASSFGTAYEQYF; CDR3 DNA: TGTGCCAGCAGCTTTGGGACAGCCTACGAGCAGTACTTC
J gene: TRBJ1-1; V gene: TRBV5-1; clone size: NA; D gene: NA; CDR3 protein: CASSPGPGREGSTEAFF; CDR3 DNA: TGCGCCAGCAGCCCGGGGCCGGGGCGGGAGGGGAGCACTGAAGCTTTCTTT
J gene: TRBJ1-2; V gene: TRBV20-1; clone size: NA; D gene: NA; CDR3 protein: CSASLRFGYTF; CDR3 DNA: TGCAGTGCTAGTCTAAGGTTTGGCTACACCTTC
J gene: TRBJ2-1; V gene: TRBV19; clone size: NA; D gene: TRBD2; CDR3 protein: CASSIGTSPNEQFF; CDR3 DNA: TGTGCCAGTAGTATTGGGACTAGCCCAAATGAGCAGTTCTTC